Detailed here is one T cell receptor beta chain. This specimen comes from a study of blood T cell repertoires in COVID-19. The CDR3 loop spans 12 amino acids. CDR1 is SGHNT, CDR2 YYREEE, per germline (reference sequence). V lost 4 bases and J lost 3, with 8 bases in between. Data came from immunoSEQ multiplex PCR; TCRdb stores just in-frame clones and leaves some out. Among about 210,000 clones listed, around 81% were seen once. This clonotype was obtained from a human donor in a cohort sampled during active COVID-19. Sequencing was performed on peripheral blood. This chain links TRBV5-4 with TRBJ2-7, with D perhaps matching TRBD1 (6 bases). The CDR3 region has the DNA TGTGCCAGCAGCACGGACAGCTACGAGCAGTACTTC. Protein: CASSTDSYEQYF.